These 25 T cell receptor beta chains were sequenced from one sample in a study of blood T cells in healthy people across ages. A J-beta primer mix and a sample-barcoded 5' primer were used in a second PCR of about 6 to 12 cycles. TCRdb ran MiXCR on the 5' RACE reads and lists one entry per CDR3 protein. The sample lists some 790,000 distinct CDR3 sequences, 29% occurring once. Input material: blood. Source of these receptors: a woman aged 80 or older in good health.

At least ten counts were recorded for this clonotype. The chain carries TRBV6-5 and TRBJ1-2; D might be TRBD1 (5 bases). Germline V CDR1 and CDR2: MNHEY, SVGAGI. V lost 5 bases to trimming and J lost 4 bases, with 11 bases between them. CDR3 length: 13 amino acids. The CDR3 is CASSRTGSYGYTF. The CDR3 nucleotides read TGTGCCAGCAGTCGAACAGGATCCTATGGCTACACCTTC.

This clonotype was found many times. The CDR3 sequence: CASSVGSYTFQETQYF. The CDR3 DNA sequence: TGTGCCAGCAGCGTAGGCTCCTATACATTCCAAGAGACCCAGTACTTC. The chain carries TRBV9 and TRBJ2-5; D not resolved. Trimming cost V 0 bases and J 1 base, with 13 bases left between them. There are 16 residues in the CDR3. Germline V gene sequence: CDR1 SGDLS, CDR2 YYNGEE.

The chain is built from TRBV7-9 and TRBJ2-1; D is unresolved. The CDR3 has 11 amino acids. Trimming left V 3 bases short and J 10 bases short, with 7 bases between. Germline CDR1 reads SEHNR; CDR2 reads FQNEAQ (reference sequence). The CDR3 loop is CASSFEGEQFF. CDR3 DNA: TGTGCCAGCAGCTTCGAAGGGGAGCAGTTCTTC.

On this clonotype: This may stem from a read error, because a much larger clone lies one nucleotide away. The chain is built from TRBV6-1 and TRBJ2-7, with a possible D match to TRBD2 (5 bases). Between the trimmed V and J ends, which lost 6 bases and 3 bases, there was a span of 9 bases. The germline gives CDR1 MNHNS, CDR2 SASEGT. This CDR3 comprises 12 residues. The CDR3 DNA reads TGTGCCAGCAGACGGGATTTCTACGAGCAGTACTTC. This gives the protein CASRRDFYEQYF.

This clonotype was seen ten or more times. The V and J genes are TRBV27 and TRBJ2-3; TRBD1 agrees at 9 bases. Trimming at V came to 5 bases and at J to 2 bases, leaving 8 bases not matched to a gene. From germline, CDR1 is MNHEY and CDR2 SMNVEV (reference sequence). CDR3 length: 16 amino acids. The CDR3 loop is CASSPGTGLNTDTQYF. The CDR3 DNA reads as TGTGCCAGCAGTCCTGGGACAGGGCTCAACACAGATACGCAGTATTTT.

This clonotype was observed at least ten times. The chain uses TRBV10-3 and TRBJ2-7, with TRBD1 matching 9 bases. The CDR3 has 12 residues. Germline V CDR1 and CDR2: ENHRY, SYGVKD. Trimming cost V 8 bases and J 2 bases; bases outside gene matches: 1. The CDR3 protein is CAIGDRAYEQYF. In DNA, the CDR3 is TGTGCCATCGGGGACAGGGCCTACGAGCAGTACTTC.

This clonotype was observed a single time. The genes are TRBV12-3 or TRBV12-4 and TRBJ2-3; weak D call: TRBD2 (6 bases). V lost 3 bases and J 13 bases, leaving 23 bases between the germline ends. The CDR3 is made up of 15 amino acids. In DNA form, the CDR3 reads TGTGCCAGCAGTTTCGGCAGAGCTAGCGCAGATATGGAGTATTTT. Its translation is CASSFGRASADMEYF.

Only a few counts were recorded for this clonotype. V gene TRBV27 combines with J gene TRBJ2-3; 14 bases map to TRBD2. CDR1 is MNHEY and CDR2 is SMNVEV in the germline V gene (reference sequence). V lost 6 bases, J lost 5 bases, and 7 bases stayed unmatched. The CDR3 contains 16 residues. The CDR3: CASSPGLAGVRDTQYF. In DNA, the CDR3 is TGTGCCAGCAGCCCGGGACTAGCGGGGGTCAGAGATACGCAGTATTTT.

This clonotype occurred many times. The chain carries TRBV24-1 and TRBJ2-3; D gene unclear. Per germline, CDR1 KGHDR and CDR2 SFDVKD. The CDR3 runs 13 residues. The V and J ends lost 4 bases and 6 bases respectively, with 10 bases between them. The CDR3 loop reads CATSDSGSDTQYF. As DNA, the CDR3 is TGTGCCACCAGTGACTCAGGCTCCGATACGCAGTATTTT.

This clonotype was detected a few times. This may be a read error: a much more frequent sequence differs by one nucleotide. The CDR3 nucleotides read TGTGCCAGCAGCTTAGACGGAAATTCACCCCGCCACTTT. It yields the protein CASSLDGNSPRHF. This chain uses TRBV7-2 with TRBJ1-6; D ambiguous. CDR3 length: 13 residues. Germline CDR1 SGHTA, CDR2 FQGNSA.

A remark on this clonotype: Germline and junction disagree at one end, which may indicate a read error. The chain recombines TRBV6-2 or TRBV6-3 with TRBJ2-4; D not resolved. The CDR3 length is 11 residues. In germline, CDR1 is MNHEY, CDR2 SVGEGT. Here the CDR3 reads CAGSSLNIQYF. CDR3 in DNA: TGTGCCGGCAGCTCCCTAAACATTCAGTACTTC.

Concerning this clonotype: One base away lies a much larger clone, so this may be a sequencing read error. The chain recombines TRBV7-2 with TRBJ2-7; D tentatively fits TRBD1 or TRBD2 (5 bases each). The CDR3 has 13 amino acids. CDR1 is SGHTA, CDR2 FQGNSA, per germline. The V and J ends lost 5 bases and 7 bases respectively, with 15 bases between them. Here the CDR3 DNA reads TGTGCCAGCAGCCCGGGACGTTGGAATGAGCAGTACTTC. Its protein product is CASSPGRWNEQYF. The complete variable domain, with remaining parts taken from reference TRBV7-2 and TRBJ2-7, reads GAGVSQSPSNKVTEKGKDVELRCDPISGHTALYWYRQSLGQGLEFLIYFQGNSAPDKSGLPSDRFSAERTGGSVSTLTIQRTQQEDSAVYLCASSPGRWNEQYFGPGTRLTVT.

This clonotype was picked up many times. The chain has TRBV27 and TRBJ2-1; 10 nucleotides agree with TRBD2. Germline assignment: CDR1 MNHEY and CDR2 SMNVEV (reference sequence). The CDR3 spans 16 residues. V lost 6 bases to trimming and J lost 7 bases; unmatched junction nucleotides: 12. CDR3 amino acids: CASRTFLAGGRNEQFF. CDR3 DNA: TGTGCCAGCAGGACCTTCTTAGCGGGGGGCCGGAATGAGCAGTTCTTC.

This clonotype was seen ten or more times. The V call is TRBV4-3, the J call TRBJ1-1, with D unresolved. Germline CDR1 and CDR2: LGHNA and YSLEER. The CDR3 has 13 residues. Trimming stripped 1 base from V and 4 bases from J, with 7 bases between. CDR3 nucleotides: TGCGCCAGCAGCCAAGTGGCAGGCACTGAAGCTTTCTTT. It specifies CASSQVAGTEAFF.

Concerning this clonotype itself: A much larger clone differs by one base, so this may be a read error. V and J are TRBV6-2 or TRBV6-3 and TRBJ2-1; weak D call: TRBD2 (5 bases). The CDR3 runs to 13 residues. V was shortened by 6 bases and J by 13 bases, with 19 bases between the two germline ends. Looked up from germline, CDR1 is MNHEY and CDR2 is SVGEGT. The CDR3 nucleotides are TGTGCCAGCAGACCTACGAATAGGGAGACCCAGTTCTTC. Translation: CASRPTNRETQFF.

This chain joins TRBV4-2 and TRBJ2-1; 9 bases fit TRBD2. The length of the CDR3 is 19 residues. Trimming removed 0 bases from V and 5 bases from J; junction bases left unmatched: 14. Germline V CDR1 and CDR2: LGHNA, YNFKEQ. CDR3 amino acids: CASSQEGGPIAGADNEQFF. The CDR3 DNA reads as TGTGCCAGCAGCCAAGAGGGGGGGCCGATAGCGGGGGCCGACAATGAGCAGTTCTTC.

This clonotype was recorded many times. The gene calls are TRBV2 and TRBJ2-2; maybe TRBD1 (7 bases). Germline values: CDR1 SNHLY, CDR2 FYNNEI. The germline V and J ends were trimmed by 4 bases and 2 bases, with 11 bases remaining between them. There are 15 residues in the CDR3. The CDR3 loop is CASSAQGTNTGELFF. CDR3 bases: TGTGCCAGCAGTGCACAGGGGACTAACACCGGGGAGCTGTTTTTT.

The V gene is TRBV6-2 or TRBV6-3, the J gene TRBJ1-2, with D possibly matching TRBD1 (5 bases). The CDR3 is 14 residues long. V lost 6 bases, J lost 3 bases, and 14 bases lay in between. CDR1 MNHEY and CDR2 SVGEGT come from the germline V gene. The CDR3 DNA is TGTGCCAGCAGGTACACCGGGACGGACTATGGCTACACCTTC. Its translation is CASRYTGTDYGYTF.

The table lists this clonotype with a few counts. With a much larger clone just one base away, this may be a read error. This chain's CDR3 is CSARESKQGEYNEQYF. CDR3 nucleotides: TGCAGTGCTAGAGAAAGTAAACAGGGGGAGTACAATGAGCAGTACTTC. The genes are TRBV20-1 and TRBJ2-5; 8 bases line up with TRBD1. V lost 0 bases and J lost 11; bases outside the gene matches: 17. The CDR3 spans 16 residues. Germline-derived CDR1 and CDR2 are DFQATT and SNEGSKA (reference sequence).

About this clonotype: At one end, the junction sequence differs from germline, possibly due to a read error. J is TRBJ2-5 and V is TRBV25-1; possibly TRBD1 for D (5 bases). The CDR3 runs to 14 residues. The germline gives CDR1 MGHDK, CDR2 SYGVNS. The CDR3 here is CVSREYSVQETQYF. The CDR3 coding sequence is TGTGTCAGCAGGGAATATTCCGTACAAGAGACCCAGTACTTC. Variable domain in full (rest from reference TRBV25-1 and TRBJ2-5): EADIYQTPRYLVIGTGKKITLECSQTMGHDKMYWYQQDPGMELHLIHYSYGVNSTEKGDLSSESTVSRIRTEHFPLTLESARPSHTSQYLCVSREYSVQETQYFGPGTRLLVL.

This clonotype was detected ten times or more. The chain employs TRBV20-1 and TRBJ1-2; TRBD1 might be the D (6 bases). The germline V gene has CDR1 DFQATT and CDR2 SNEGSKA (reference sequence). Trimming stripped 0 bases from V and 7 bases from J, with 12 bases between. The CDR3 runs to 13 residues. The CDR3 nucleotides are TGCAGTGCTAGAGATCCGGGGGCGCTTGGCTACACCTTC. Amino acids: CSARDPGALGYTF.

This clonotype occurred once. The chain is built from TRBV14 and TRBJ1-1; D is undetermined. The CDR3 runs 12 residues. Trimming cost V 5 bases and J 6 bases, with 10 bases left between them. CDR1 is SGHDN and CDR2 is FVKESK in the germline V gene. Written as DNA, the CDR3 is TGTGCCAGCAGCTGGCCGGGCGCTGAAGCTTTCTTT. This gives the protein CASSWPGAEAFF.

The V and J genes are TRBV5-1 and TRBJ2-7, with 7 positions matching TRBD2. V shed 7 bases and J 6 bases; nucleotides not matched to a gene: 19. The germline CDR1 and CDR2 sequences are SGHRS and YFSETQ. The CDR3 loop spans 16 amino acids. The CDR3 region is CASRIGISREEAEQYF. CDR3 nucleotides: TGCGCCAGCCGAATAGGAATTTCACGGGAGGAGGCCGAGCAGTACTTC.

Ten or more counts support this clonotype. J is TRBJ2-1 and V is TRBV20-1; 11 positions match TRBD2. CDR1 and CDR2 (germline): DFQATT, SNEGSKA (reference sequence). V lost 1 base to trimming and J lost 9 bases; unmatched junction nucleotides: 8. This CDR3 comprises 15 residues. Here the CDR3 DNA reads TGCAGTGCTAGAGTGACTAGCGGGGAAAAGGGTGAGCAGTTCTTC. This codes for CSARVTSGEKGEQFF.

This clonotype was recorded only once. The rearrangement links TRBV5-1 to TRBJ1-2, with TRBD1 as a possible D gene (6 bases). The ends were cut back, 3 bases at V and 4 bases at J, with 16 bases in the middle. The CDR3 is made up of 15 amino acids. The germline V gene has CDR1 SGHRS and CDR2 YFSETQ. CDR3 region: CASSSAGGKCYGYTF. Here the CDR3 DNA reads TGCGCCAGCAGCTCGGCCGGGGGCAAGTGCTATGGCTACACCTTC.